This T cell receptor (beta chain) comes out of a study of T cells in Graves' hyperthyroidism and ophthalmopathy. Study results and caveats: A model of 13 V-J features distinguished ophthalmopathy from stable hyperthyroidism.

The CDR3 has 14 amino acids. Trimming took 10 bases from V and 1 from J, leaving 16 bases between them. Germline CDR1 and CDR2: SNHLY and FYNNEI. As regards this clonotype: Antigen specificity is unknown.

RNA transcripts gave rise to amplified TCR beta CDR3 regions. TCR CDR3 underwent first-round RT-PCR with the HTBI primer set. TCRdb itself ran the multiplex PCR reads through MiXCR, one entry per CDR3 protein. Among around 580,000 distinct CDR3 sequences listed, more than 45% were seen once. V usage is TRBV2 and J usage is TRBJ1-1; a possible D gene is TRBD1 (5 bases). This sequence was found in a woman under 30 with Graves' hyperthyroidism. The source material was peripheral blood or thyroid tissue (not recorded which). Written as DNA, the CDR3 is TGTGCCAACTCACCCGGGGCGCGGAACACTGAAGCTTTCTTT. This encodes CANSPGARNTEAFF.